This entry concerns a single T cell receptor beta chain. Its target is not known. Vbeta (60) and Jbeta (13) primers were used in the PCR. Sequencing used immunoSEQ multiplex PCR; TCRdb keeps in-frame clones, though not all of them. The sample yields some 140,000 clones, 70% to 80% seen once. The data were obtained in a study of cytomegalovirus exposure and HLA in healthy donors. Study-level information: Most genotyped donors, around 78% of around 370, had Caucasian-associated genetic ancestry.

Study results and caveats: By HLA locus, TCR association rates varied in a later analysis, with DRB1 showing the most and HLA-C the fewest. The study listed around 150 cytomegalovirus-associated TCR beta chains.

The sequence was collected from a man aged 25-40 years in good health and CMV-seronegative. The sample consisted of PBMCs.

The CDR3 nucleotides are TGCGCCAGCAGCTCACAGGGCCTCGTCCAAGAGACCCAGTACTTC. Translated, it gives CASSSQGLVQETQYF. This chain links TRBV5-1 with TRBJ2-5, with a possible D match to TRBD1 (6 bases). Germline loops: CDR1 SGHRS, CDR2 YFSETQ. The CDR3 totals 15 residues. The V end was cut by 3 bases, the J end by 1 base, with 13 bases between.